Described below is a single T cell receptor (beta chain) sequence and its context. Authors' methods: By means of reference gene primer amplification, nucleated cell counts were estimated. Sequenced by immunoSEQ multiplex PCR; TCRdb stores in-frame clones only, minus some. Clonal size and the V and J genes are those of that table, whereas D and trimming came from the DNA. The table shows some 190,000 clones, with less than 90% occurring only once. Germline values: CDR1 SGHTA, CDR2 FQGNSA. With 5 bases removed from V and 13 bases from J, the gap between germline ends came to 18 bases. The CDR3 is 13 residues long. This sample was included in a study of blood T cell repertoires in COVID-19. Overall study context: Spain, Italy and the United States supplied samples that represented acute and convalescent COVID-19. Sample material is recorded as cDNA or gDNA derived from T cells, B-cell-depleted T cells, or PBMCs.

This sequence joins TRBV7-2 and TRBJ2-4; D might be TRBD2 (6 bases). The origin of this receptor is a human donor in a cohort sampled during active COVID-19. Sample: peripheral blood. The CDR3 region has the DNA TGTGCCAGCAGCCGTGCCGGGACTGAAACACAGTACTTC. It yields the protein CASSRAGTETQYF.